The sequence of this T cell receptor beta chain was determined in a study of T-cell memory formation after mild COVID-19 (dated by TCRdb to the early 2020s). Background for the entire study: TCR sequence clusters from the two donors were found to be largely donor specific. The cohort was made up of two young adult volunteers, one female and one male, who were previously healthy. In a couple of donors, T-cell clones that expanded and contracted after mild COVID-19 were followed by sequencing TCRalpha and TCRbeta repertoires longitudinally.

Ficoll-Paque density gradient centrifugation was the method used to isolate PBMCs. Clipping removes 4 bases from V and 6 bases from J, with 8 as the unmatched junction base count. Taken from cysteine to phenylalanine, the CDR3 has 16 residues. Only the CDR3 region is kept as DNA, spanning 48 bases read in frame from base 1. CDR1 and CDR2 are read off the germline V gene (reference sequence) as LGHDT and YNNKEL. General findings and caveats noted by the study authors: Whether the second-wave clones peaking on day 37 were SARS-CoV-2 specific was not confirmed. The detection of some responding clones in pre-infection memory suggests that pre-existing cross-reactive memory T cells joined the SARS-CoV-2 response. Clones that contracted from day 15 to 85 showed balanced CD4/CD8 phenotypes, whereas a second wave of clones that expanded from day 15 to 37 leaned towards CD4+. Contracting CD4+ clones were located mainly in the CM and EM memory subsets, whereas CD8+ clones were found to be enriched in EMRA. The study included only two mild cases, and larger cohorts that include severe cases with pre-infection samples were judged to be necessary.

Sequenced using an Illumina NovaSeq 6000. cDNA libraries for TCRalpha and TCRbeta were prepared by 5'RACE using constant-segment primers, with sample barcodes and unique molecular identifiers added. RNA was extracted from every sample with Trizol reagent. Library amplification was performed in two PCR steps, and a second sample barcode and Illumina TruSeq adapters were introduced in the second step. Sequencing of the libraries was done on an Illumina NovaSeq, producing 2 x 150 bp paired-end reads. Per the authors' processing: The reads were demultiplexed and collapsed into UMI-guided consensus sequences using migec v1.2.7. With mixcr v2.1.11, UMI consensuses were aligned to TRA and TRB V and J templates and assembled into clonotypes. A clonotype was counted as expanded or contracted only if both edgeR and NoisET called the change significant, with noise models trained on biological replicates. edgeR calls used a false discovery rate-adjusted p below 0.01 and a log2 fold-change threshold of 1. As an exploratory analysis of dynamics, max-normalized trajectories of the 1000 most abundant clonotypes were examined by PCA with hierarchical clustering. Each responding clone was given a CD4 or CD8 phenotype based on the CD4+ and CD8+ repertoires, which had been sequenced separately. TCRdb reprocessing: public reads trimmed at Q25 with fastp, clones called with MiXCR, in-frame beta chains kept. Rows with a matching CDR3 protein are joined into one entry that keeps the most common DNA and genes. The V and J calls shown here were made by TCRdb, not taken from the authors' results. Counted in this sample were roughly 300,000 distinct CDR3 sequences; around 8% of them appeared once. The ten largest clones represent approximately 22% of the sample.

This clonotype was observed a few times. This clone's antigen is unknown. Per-nucleotide qualities are absent, and no much larger clonotype sits a single base away. The chain couples TRBV3-1 to TRBJ2-4; TRBD2 agrees with 11 junctional bases. The source of this sequence is a man between 18 and 35 years old who had mild COVID-19 (a few samples of this study predate the infection). The sample titles of this study are shuffled in the database, so cell type and time point are left out; the donor was told from shared clones. The sample taken for sequencing was PBMCs or a T cell subset sorted from them (not recorded which). The CDR3 region: CASSPRSGGEINIQYF. The DNA reads as follows: TGTGCCAGCAGCCCGCGTAGCGGGGGGGAAATAAACATTCAGTACTTC.